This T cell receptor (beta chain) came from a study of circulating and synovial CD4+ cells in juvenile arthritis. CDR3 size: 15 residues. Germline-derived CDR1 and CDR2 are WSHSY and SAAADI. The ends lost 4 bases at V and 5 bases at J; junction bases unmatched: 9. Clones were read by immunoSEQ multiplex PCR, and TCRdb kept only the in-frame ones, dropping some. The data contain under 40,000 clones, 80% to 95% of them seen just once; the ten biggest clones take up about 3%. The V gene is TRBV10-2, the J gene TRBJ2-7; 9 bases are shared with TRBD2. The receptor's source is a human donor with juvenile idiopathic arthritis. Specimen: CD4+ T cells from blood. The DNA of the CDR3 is TGCGCCAGCAGTGGTCAAGGCGGGAGGGCCGACGAGCAGTACTTC. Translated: CASSGQGGRADEQYF.